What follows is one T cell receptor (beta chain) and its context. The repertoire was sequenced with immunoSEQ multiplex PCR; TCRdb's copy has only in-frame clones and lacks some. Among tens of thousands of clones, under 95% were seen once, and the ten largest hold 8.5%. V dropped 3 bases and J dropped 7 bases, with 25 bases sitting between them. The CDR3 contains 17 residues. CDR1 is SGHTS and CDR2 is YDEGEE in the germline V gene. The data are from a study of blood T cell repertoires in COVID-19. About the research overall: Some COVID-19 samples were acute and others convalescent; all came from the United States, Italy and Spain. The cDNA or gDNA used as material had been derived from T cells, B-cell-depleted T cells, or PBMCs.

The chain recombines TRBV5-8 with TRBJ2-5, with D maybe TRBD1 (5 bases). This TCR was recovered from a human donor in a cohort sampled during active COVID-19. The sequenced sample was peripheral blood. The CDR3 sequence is CASSSLIRQTSFGTQYF. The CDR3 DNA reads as TGTGCCAGCAGCTCCCTAATCCGACAGACCTCTTTTGGGACCCAGTACTTC.